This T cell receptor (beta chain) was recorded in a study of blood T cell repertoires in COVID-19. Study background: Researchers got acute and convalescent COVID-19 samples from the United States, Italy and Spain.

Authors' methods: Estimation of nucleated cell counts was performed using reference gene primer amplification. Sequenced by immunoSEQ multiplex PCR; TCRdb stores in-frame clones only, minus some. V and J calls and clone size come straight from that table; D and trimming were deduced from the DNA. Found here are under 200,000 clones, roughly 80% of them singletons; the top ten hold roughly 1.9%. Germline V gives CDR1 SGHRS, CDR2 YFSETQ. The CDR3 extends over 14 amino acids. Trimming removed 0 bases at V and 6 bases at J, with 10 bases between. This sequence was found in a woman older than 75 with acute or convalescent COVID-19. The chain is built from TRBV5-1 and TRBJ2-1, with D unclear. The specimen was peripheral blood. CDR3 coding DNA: TGCGCCAGCAGCTTGGGGCAGGCTACCAATGAGCAGTTCTTC. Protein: CASSLGQATNEQFF.